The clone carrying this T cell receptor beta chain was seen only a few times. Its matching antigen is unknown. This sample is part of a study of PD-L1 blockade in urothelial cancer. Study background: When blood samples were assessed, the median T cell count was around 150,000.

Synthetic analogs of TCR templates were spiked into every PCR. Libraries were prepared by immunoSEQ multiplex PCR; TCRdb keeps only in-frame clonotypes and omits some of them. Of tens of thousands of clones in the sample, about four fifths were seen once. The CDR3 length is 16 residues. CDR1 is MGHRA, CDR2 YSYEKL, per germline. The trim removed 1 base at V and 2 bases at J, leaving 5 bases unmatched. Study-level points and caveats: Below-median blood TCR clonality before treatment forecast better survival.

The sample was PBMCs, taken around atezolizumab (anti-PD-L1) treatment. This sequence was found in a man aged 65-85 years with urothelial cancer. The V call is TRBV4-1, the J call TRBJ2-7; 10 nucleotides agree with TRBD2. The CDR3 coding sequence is TGCGCCAGCAGCCAAGGGTGGACTAGCGGTACCTACGAGCAGTACTTC. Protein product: CASSQGWTSGTYEQYF.